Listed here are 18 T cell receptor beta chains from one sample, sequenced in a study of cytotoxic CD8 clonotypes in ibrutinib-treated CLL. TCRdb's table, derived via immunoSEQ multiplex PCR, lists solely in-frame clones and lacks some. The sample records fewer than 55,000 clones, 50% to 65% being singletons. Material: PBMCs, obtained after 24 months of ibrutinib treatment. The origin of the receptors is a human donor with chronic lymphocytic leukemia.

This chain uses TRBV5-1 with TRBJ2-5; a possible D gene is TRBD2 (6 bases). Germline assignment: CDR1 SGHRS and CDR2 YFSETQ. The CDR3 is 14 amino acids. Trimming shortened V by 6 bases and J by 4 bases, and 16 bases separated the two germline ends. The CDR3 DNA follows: TGCGCCAGCAACCGGGGCACGCGGGGAGAGACCCAGTACTTC. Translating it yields CASNRGTRGETQYF.

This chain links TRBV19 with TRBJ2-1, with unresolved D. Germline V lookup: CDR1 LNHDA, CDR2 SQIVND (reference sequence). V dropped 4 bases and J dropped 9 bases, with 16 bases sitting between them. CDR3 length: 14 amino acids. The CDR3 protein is CASSTTSSWTEQFF. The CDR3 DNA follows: TGTGCCAGTAGTACGACCAGCTCATGGACTGAGCAGTTCTTC.

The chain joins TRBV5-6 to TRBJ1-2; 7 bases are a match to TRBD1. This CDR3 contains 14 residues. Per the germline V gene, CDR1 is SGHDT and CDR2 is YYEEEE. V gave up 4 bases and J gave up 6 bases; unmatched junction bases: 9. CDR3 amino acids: CASSLSGQRHGYTF. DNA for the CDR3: TGTGCCAGCAGCCTCTCGGGACAGAGGCATGGCTACACCTTC. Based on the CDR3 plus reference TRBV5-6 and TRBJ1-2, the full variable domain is DAGVTQSPTHLIKTRGQQVTLRCSPKSGHDTVSWYQQALGQGPQFIFQYYEEEERQRGNFPDRFSGHQFPNYSSELNVNALLLGDSALYLCASSLSGQRHGYTFGSGTRLTVV.

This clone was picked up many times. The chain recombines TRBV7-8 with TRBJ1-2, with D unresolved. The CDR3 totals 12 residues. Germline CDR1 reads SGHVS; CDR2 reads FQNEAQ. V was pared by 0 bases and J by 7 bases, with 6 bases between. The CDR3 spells CASSLAFSGYTF. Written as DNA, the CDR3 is TGTGCCAGCAGCTTAGCGTTTTCTGGCTACACCTTC.

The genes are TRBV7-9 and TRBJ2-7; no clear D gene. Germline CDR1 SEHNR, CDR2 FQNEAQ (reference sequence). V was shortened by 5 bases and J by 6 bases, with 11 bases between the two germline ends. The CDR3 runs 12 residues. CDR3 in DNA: TGTGCCAGCAGCCCCCAGTCTTTCGAGCAGTACTTC. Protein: CASSPQSFEQYF.

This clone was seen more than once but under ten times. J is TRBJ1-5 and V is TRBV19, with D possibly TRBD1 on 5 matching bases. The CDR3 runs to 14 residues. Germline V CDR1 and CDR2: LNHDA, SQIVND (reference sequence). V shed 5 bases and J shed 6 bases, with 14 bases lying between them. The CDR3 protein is CASSWGRSGQPQHF. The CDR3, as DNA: TGTGCCAGTAGTTGGGGCAGGAGCGGTCAGCCCCAGCATTTT.

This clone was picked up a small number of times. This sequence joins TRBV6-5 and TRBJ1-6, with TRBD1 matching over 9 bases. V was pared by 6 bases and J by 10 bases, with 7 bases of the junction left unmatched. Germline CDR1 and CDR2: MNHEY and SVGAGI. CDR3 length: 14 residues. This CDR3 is CASRPTGGGSPLHF. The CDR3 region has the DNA TGTGCCAGCAGACCCACAGGGGGCGGGTCACCCCTCCACTTT.

CDR3 coding DNA: TGTGCCAGCAGCTTGGCATCCGCGAACACCGGGGAGCTGTTTTTT. Its translation is CASSLASANTGELFF. The rearrangement links TRBV5-5 to TRBJ2-2; D is ambiguous. The CDR3 sequence is 15 residues long. Germline V gene data show CDR1 as SGHKS and CDR2 as YYEKEE (reference sequence). Trimming cost V 0 bases and J 0 bases, with 6 bases left between them.

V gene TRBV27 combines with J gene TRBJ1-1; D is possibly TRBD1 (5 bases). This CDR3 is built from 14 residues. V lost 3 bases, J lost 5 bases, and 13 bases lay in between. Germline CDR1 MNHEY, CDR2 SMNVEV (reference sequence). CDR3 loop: CASSLISGSTEAFF. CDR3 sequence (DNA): TGTGCCAGCAGTTTGATTTCAGGGTCGACTGAAGCTTTCTTT.

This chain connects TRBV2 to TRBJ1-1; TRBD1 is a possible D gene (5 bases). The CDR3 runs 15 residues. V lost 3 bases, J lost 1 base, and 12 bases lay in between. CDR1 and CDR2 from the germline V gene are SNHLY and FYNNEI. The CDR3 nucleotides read TGTGCCAGCAGTGATCGGGGCGGGGGGAACACTGAAGCTTTCTTT. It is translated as CASSDRGGGNTEAFF. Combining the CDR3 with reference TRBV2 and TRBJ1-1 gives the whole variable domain EPEVTQTPSHQVTQMGQEVILRCVPISNHLYFYWYRQILGQKVEFLVSFYNNEISEKSEIFDDQFSVERPDGSNFTLKIRSTKLEDSAMYFCASSDRGGGNTEAFFGQGTRLTVV.

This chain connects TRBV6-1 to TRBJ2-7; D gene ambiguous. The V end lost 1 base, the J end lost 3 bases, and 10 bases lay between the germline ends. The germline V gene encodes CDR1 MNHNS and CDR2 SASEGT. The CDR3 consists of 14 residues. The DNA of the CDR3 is TGTGCCAGCAGTGAAGGGGTAGTAGGCTACGAGCAGTACTTC. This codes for CASSEGVVGYEQYF.

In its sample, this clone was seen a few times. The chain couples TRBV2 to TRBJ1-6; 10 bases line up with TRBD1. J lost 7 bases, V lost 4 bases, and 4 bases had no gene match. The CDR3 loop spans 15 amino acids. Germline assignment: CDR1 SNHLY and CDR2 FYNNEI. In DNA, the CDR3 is TGTGCCAGCAGTGGGACAGGGGGGAGCAATTCACCCCTCCACTTT. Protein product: CASSGTGGSNSPLHF. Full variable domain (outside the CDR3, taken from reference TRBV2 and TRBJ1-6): EPEVTQTPSHQVTQMGQEVILRCVPISNHLYFYWYRQILGQKVEFLVSFYNNEISEKSEIFDDQFSVERPDGSNFTLKIRSTKLEDSAMYFCASSGTGGSNSPLHFGNGTRLTVT.

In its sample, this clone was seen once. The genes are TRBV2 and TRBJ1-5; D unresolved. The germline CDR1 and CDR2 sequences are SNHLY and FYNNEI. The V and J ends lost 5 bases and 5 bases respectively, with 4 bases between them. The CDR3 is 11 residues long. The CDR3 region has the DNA TGTGCCAGCAGTTACGATCAGCCCCAGCATTTT. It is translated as CASSYDQPQHF.

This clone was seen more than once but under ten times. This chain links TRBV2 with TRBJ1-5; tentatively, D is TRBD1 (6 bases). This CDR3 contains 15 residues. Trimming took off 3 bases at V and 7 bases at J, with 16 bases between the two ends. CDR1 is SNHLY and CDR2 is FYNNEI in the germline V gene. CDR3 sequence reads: CASSDRGGKGQPQHF. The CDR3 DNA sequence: TGTGCCAGCAGTGACAGGGGTGGGAAGGGCCAGCCCCAGCATTTT.

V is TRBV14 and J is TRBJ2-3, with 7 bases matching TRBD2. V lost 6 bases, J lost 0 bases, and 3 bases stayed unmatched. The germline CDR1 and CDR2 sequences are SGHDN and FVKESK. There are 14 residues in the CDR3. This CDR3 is CASRGLTSTDTQYF. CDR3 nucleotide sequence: TGTGCCAGCAGGGGACTAACTAGCACAGATACGCAGTATTTT.

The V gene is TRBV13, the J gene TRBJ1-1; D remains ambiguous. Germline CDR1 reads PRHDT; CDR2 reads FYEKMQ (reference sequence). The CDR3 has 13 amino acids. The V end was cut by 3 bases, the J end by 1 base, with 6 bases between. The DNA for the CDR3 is TGTGCCAGCAGCTTCACAGCGAACACTGAAGCTTTCTTT. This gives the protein CASSFTANTEAFF.

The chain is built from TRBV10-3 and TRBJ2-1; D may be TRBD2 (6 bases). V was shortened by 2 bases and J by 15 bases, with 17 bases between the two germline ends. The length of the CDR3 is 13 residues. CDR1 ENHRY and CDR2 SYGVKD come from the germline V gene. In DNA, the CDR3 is TGTGCCATCAGTGAGCAGTTCTCGGGGGTCGGGTTCTTC. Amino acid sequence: CAISEQFSGVGFF.

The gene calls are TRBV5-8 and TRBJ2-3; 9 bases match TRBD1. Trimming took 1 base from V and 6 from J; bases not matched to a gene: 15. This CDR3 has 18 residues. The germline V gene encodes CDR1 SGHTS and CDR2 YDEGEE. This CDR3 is CASSLLWGDRVRSDTQYF. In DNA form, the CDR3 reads TGTGCCAGCAGCTTGCTGTGGGGGGACAGGGTTCGATCCGATACGCAGTATTTT.